This T cell receptor (beta chain) was obtained from a study of vaccination and CD4 T cells after COVID-19. Study details: At day 14 and again at days 161 to 241 post-vaccination, a few convalescent patients were sampled. Study results and limitations: Post-vaccination, and not before, a median roughly 90% of reactive clones appeared in convalescent patients. Going from about 20 to 38, median SARS-CoV-2-reactive clonotypes did not rise significantly.

TCRdb reanalysed the PCR reads using MiXCR and keeps one entry per CDR3 protein. The table lists about 33,000 distinct CDR3 sequences, around 35% of them singletons. Sample time point: late sampling 161 to 241 days after vaccination in a few convalescent patients. Positive PCR tests dated from March to December 2020, predating US Alpha, Beta and Delta variants. Concerning this clonotype itself: The antigen is undetermined.

This CDR3 spans 14 amino acids. Germline loops: CDR1 SGHNT, CDR2 YENEEA. Trimming took 5 bases from V and 3 from J, leaving 11 bases between them. The sample here was CD4+ T cells from blood, taken about 7 months after SARS-CoV-2 vaccination. The sequence was collected from a human donor who had recovered from COVID-19. The chain joins TRBV11-3 to TRBJ2-1, with D perhaps matching TRBD2 (6 bases). Here the CDR3 DNA reads TGTGCCAGCAGCCTTGGTAGCGGCTACAATGAGCAGTTCTTC. Residues: CASSLGSGYNEQFF.